The present TCR beta chain was sequenced within a study of breast tumors, draining lymph nodes, adjacent tissues. Findings of the study overall: Luminal-like breast cancer showed significantly greater tumor-nontumor repertoire similarity than basal-like breast cancer did. Data fit most tumor T cells coming from lymph node, expanding in tumor. Tumor repertoires ranked between lymph nodes and nontumor tissue in diversity, with V and J gene preferences.

Germline CDR1 SGHVS, CDR2 FQNEAQ. This CDR3 has 15 amino acids. After removal of 1 base from V and 2 bases from J, the junction contained 3 bases not matched to a gene. Turning to this clonotype: Its specificity is unknown.

The lymph nodes were axillary draining lymph nodes from breast cancer patients. TCRdb re-called the multiplex PCR reads with MiXCR, one entry per CDR3 protein. Among nearly 110,000 distinct CDR3 sequences listed, about 31% were seen once. This TCR was recovered from a female donor with breast cancer. Some clones in this sample may be carry-over from other donors' samples. Material: axillary lymph node tissue. The rearrangement links TRBV7-8 to TRBJ1-1, with 8 bases lining up with TRBD1. DNA of the CDR3: TGTGCCAGCAGCTTAGGGTCAGGGGGCAACACTGAAGCTTTCTTT. Translation: CASSLGSGGNTEAFF. Variable domain in full (rest from reference TRBV7-8 and TRBJ1-1): GAGVSQSPRYKVAKRGQDVALRCDPISGHVSLFWYQQALGQGPEFLTYFQNEAQLDKSGLPSDRFFAERPEGSVSTLKIQRTQQEDSAVYLCASSLGSGGNTEAFFGQGTRLTVV.